One sample yielded the 3 T cell receptor beta chains listed below, sequenced in a study of radiotherapy plus CTLA-4 blockade in lung cancer. Generated by immunoSEQ multiplex PCR, the TCRdb table keeps only in-frame clones and is missing some. Of roughly 120,000 clones listed, around 75% are singletons. The sequences come from peripheral blood, collected from a patient treated with radiotherapy plus ipilimumab. Every receptor here comes from a human donor with non-small cell lung cancer who had a partial response to radiotherapy plus ipilimumab.

This clone occurred a few times. The rearrangement uses TRBV14 and TRBJ1-3; D perhaps matches TRBD1 (5 bases). Germline V CDR1 and CDR2: SGHDN, FVKESK. CDR3 size: 17 residues. The V end was cut by 1 base, the J end by 0 bases, with 13 bases between. The chain's CDR3 is CASSQVKGRASGNTIYF. CDR3 coding DNA: TGTGCCAGCAGCCAAGTAAAGGGGCGCGCCTCTGGAAACACCATATATTTT.

The rearrangement uses TRBV7-3 and TRBJ2-2; a possible D gene is TRBD2 (6 bases). Germline CDR1 is SGHTA and CDR2 is FQGTGA. The CDR3 covers 15 residues. V was shortened by 5 bases and J by 4 bases, with 14 bases between the two germline ends. The CDR3 loop reads CASSRERTITGELFF. Here the CDR3 DNA reads TGTGCCAGCAGCAGGGAGAGGACTATCACCGGGGAGCTGTTTTTT. Combining the CDR3 with reference TRBV7-3 and TRBJ2-2 gives the whole variable domain GAGVSQTPSNKVTEKGKYVELRCDPISGHTALYWYRQSLGQGPEFLIYFQGTGAADDSGLPNDRFFAVRPEGSVSTLKIQRTERGDSAVYLCASSRERTITGELFFGEGSRLTVL.

The table lists this clone with a few counts. Other DNA sequences within the sample encode an identical CDR3. The genes are TRBV5-1 and TRBJ1-3; a possible D gene is TRBD1 (6 bases). Trimming shortened V by 2 bases and J by 0 bases, and 6 bases separated the two germline ends. CDR1 is SGHRS and CDR2 is YFSETQ in the germline V gene. The length of the CDR3 is 14 residues. This chain's CDR3 is CASSLGGSGNTIYF. For the CDR3, the DNA is TGCGCCAGCAGCTTAGGGGGCTCTGGAAACACCATATATTTT.